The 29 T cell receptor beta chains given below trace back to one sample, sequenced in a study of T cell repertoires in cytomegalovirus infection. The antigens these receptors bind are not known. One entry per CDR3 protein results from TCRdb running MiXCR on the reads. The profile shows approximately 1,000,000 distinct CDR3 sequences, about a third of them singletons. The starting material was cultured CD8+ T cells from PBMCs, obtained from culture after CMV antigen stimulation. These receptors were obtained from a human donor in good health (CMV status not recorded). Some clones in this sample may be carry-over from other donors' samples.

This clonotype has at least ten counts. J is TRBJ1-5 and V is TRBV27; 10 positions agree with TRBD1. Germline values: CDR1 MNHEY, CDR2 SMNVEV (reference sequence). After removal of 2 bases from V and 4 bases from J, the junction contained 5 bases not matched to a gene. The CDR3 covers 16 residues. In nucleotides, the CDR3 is TGTGCCAGCAGTTTAGACAGGGGGCCCCCAAATCAGCCCCAGCATTTT. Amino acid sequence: CASSLDRGPPNQPQHF.

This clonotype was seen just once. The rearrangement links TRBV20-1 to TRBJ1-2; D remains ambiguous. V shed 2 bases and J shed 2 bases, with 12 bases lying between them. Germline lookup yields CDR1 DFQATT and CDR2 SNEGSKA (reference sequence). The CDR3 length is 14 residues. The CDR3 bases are TGCAGTGCTAGACTCGGTGCTGGGAACTATGGCTACACCTTC. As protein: CSARLGAGNYGYTF.

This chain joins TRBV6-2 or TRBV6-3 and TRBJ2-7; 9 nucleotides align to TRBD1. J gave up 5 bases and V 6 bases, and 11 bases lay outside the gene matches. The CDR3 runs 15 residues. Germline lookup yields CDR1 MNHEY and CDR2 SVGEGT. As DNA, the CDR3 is TGTGCCAGCAGCCGAGCACCGGGACAGGGAAACGAGCAGTACGTC. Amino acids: CASSRAPGQGNEQYV.

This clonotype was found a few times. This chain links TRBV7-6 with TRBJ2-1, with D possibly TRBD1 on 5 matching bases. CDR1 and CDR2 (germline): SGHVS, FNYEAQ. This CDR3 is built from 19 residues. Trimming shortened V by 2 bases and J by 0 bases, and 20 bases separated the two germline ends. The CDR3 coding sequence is TGTGCCAGCAGCTTAAGGGGTTTTCTAATCGTTGGCTCCTACAATGAGCAGTTCTTC. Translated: CASSLRGFLIVGSYNEQFF.

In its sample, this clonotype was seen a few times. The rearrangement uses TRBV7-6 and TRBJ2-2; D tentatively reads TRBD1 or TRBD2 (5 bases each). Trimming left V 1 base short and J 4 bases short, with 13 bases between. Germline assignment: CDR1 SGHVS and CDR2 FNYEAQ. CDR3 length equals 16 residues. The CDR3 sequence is CASSLVGVAGTGELFF. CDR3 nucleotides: TGTGCCAGCAGCTTAGTAGGGGTTGCGGGCACCGGGGAGCTGTTTTTT.

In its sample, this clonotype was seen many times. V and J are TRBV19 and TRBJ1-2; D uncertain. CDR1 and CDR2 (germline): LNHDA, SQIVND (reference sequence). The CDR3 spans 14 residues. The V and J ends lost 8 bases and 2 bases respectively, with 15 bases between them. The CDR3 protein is CASSWQEANYGYTF. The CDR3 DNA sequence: TGTGCCAGTTCCTGGCAAGAAGCGAACTATGGCTACACCTTC.

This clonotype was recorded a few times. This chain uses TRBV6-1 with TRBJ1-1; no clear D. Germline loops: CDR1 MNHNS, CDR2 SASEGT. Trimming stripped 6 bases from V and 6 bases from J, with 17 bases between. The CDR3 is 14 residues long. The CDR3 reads CASSEQGGRAEAFF. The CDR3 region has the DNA TGTGCCAGCAGCGAACAAGGCGGTAGGGCTGAAGCTTTCTTT.

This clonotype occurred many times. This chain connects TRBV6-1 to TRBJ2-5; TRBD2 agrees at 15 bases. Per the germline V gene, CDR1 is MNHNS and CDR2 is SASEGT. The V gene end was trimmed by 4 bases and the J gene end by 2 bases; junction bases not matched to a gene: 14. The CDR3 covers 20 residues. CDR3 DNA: TGTGCCAGCAGTGCCACCCCCGGGACTAGCGGGGGGCCTGATCAAGAGACCCAGTACTTC. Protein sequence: CASSATPGTSGGPDQETQYF.

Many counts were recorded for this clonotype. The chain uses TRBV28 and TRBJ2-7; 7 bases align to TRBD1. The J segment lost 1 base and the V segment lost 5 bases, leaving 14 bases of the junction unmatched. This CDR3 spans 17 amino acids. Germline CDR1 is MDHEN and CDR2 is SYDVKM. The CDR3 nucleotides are TGTGCCAGCAGTCAGCGACTGACAGGGACACTATCCTACGAGCAGTACTTC. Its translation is CASSQRLTGTLSYEQYF.

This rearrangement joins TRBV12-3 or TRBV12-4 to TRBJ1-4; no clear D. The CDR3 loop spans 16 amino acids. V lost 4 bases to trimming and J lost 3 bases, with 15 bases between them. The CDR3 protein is CASSSPGLVANEKLFF. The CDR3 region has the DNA TGTGCCAGCAGTTCACCGGGGTTGGTGGCTAATGAAAAACTGTTTTTT.

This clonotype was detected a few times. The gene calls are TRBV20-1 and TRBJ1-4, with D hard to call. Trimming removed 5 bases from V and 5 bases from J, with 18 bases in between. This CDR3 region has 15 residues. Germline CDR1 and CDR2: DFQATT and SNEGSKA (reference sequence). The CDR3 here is CSAQPFREGNEKLFF. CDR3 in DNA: TGCAGTGCTCAGCCCTTCCGGGAGGGAAATGAAAAACTGTTTTTT.

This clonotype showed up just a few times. CDR3 region: CASSPSGAGITDTQYF. Here the CDR3 DNA reads TGTGCCAGCAGTCCTTCAGGAGCGGGGATTACAGATACGCAGTATTTT. The chain recombines TRBV6-2 or TRBV6-3 with TRBJ2-3, with TRBD2 matching 7 bases. The germline V gene has CDR1 MNHEY and CDR2 SVGEGT. V shed 5 bases and J 3 bases; nucleotides not matched to a gene: 11. The CDR3 totals 16 residues.

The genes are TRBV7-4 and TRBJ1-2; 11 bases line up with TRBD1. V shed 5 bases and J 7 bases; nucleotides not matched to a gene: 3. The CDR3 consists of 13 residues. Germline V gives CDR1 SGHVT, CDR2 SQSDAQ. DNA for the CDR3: TGTGCCAGCAGCGGACAGGGGGCTGTTGGCTACACCTTC. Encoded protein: CASSGQGAVGYTF.

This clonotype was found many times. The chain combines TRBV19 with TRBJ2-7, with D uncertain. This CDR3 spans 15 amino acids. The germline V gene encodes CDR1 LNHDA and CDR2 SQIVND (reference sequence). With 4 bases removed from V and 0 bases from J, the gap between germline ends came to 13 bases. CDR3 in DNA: TGTGCCAGTAGTAAAAAGAGAGAAAACTCCTACGAGCAGTACTTC. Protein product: CASSKKRENSYEQYF.

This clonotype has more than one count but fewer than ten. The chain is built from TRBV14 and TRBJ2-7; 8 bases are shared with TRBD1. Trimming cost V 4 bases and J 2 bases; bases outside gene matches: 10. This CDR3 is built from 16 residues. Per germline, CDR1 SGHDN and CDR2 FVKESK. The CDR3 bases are TGTGCCAGCAGCCGCTTAATCCGGGACAGGACCTACGAGCAGTACTTC. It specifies CASSRLIRDRTYEQYF.

CDR3 DNA: TGTGCCAGCAGCCCCAAGGGGGGGGCCTACGAGCAGTACGTC. Translated, it gives CASSPKGGAYEQYV. The chain is built from TRBV7-4 and TRBJ2-7; maybe TRBD2 (7 bases). V gave up 5 bases and J gave up 2 bases, with 13 bases separating them. Germline CDR1 reads SGHVT; CDR2 reads SQSDAQ. This CDR3 is 14 amino acids long.

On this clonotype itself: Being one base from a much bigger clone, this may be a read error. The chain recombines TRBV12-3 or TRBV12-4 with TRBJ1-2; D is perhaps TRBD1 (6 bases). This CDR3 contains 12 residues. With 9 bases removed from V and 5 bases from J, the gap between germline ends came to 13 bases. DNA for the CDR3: TGTGCCAGGGATGGGGGCAGATATGGCTACACCTTC. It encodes CARDGGRYGYTF.

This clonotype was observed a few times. The CDR3 protein is CASSFWGASMNTEAFF. The CDR3 nucleotides are TGTGCCAGCAGTTTCTGGGGGGCGTCTATGAACACTGAAGCTTTCTTT. The genes are TRBV12-3 or TRBV12-4 and TRBJ1-1; a weak D match, TRBD1 (6 bases). The V gene lost 3 bases and the J gene lost 0 bases, with 14 bases spanning the gap. This CDR3 region has 16 residues.

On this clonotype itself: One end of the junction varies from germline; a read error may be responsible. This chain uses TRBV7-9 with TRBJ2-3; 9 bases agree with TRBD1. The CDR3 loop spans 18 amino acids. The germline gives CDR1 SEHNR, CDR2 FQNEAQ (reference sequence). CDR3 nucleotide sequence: TGTGCCAGCAACTTATATCCCCCCCGGGACAGGGTCACAGATACGCGGTATTTT. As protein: CASNLYPPRDRVTDTRYF.

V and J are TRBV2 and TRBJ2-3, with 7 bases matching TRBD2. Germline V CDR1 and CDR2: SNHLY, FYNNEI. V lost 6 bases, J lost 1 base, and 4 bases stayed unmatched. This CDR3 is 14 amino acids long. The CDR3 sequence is CASSGTMGTDTQYF. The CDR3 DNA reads TGTGCCAGCAGCGGGACTATGGGCACAGATACGCAGTATTTT.

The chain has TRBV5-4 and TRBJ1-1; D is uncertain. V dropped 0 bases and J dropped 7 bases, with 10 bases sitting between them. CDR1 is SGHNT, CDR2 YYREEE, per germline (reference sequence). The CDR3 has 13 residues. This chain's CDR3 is CASSLGTSIEAFF. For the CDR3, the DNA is TGTGCCAGCAGCTTGGGCACATCCATTGAAGCTTTCTTT. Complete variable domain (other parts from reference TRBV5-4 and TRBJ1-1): ETGVTQSPTHLIKTRGQQVTLRCSSQSGHNTVSWYQQALGQGPQFIFQYYREEENGRGNFPPRFSGLQFPNYSSELNVNALELDDSALYLCASSLGTSIEAFFGQGTRLTVV.

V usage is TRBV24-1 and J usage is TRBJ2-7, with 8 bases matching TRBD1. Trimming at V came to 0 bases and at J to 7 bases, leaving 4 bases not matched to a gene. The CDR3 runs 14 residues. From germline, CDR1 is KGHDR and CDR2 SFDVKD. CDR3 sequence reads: CATSDLGRGREQYF. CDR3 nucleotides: TGTGCCACCAGTGATTTGGGCAGGGGGCGAGAGCAGTACTTC.

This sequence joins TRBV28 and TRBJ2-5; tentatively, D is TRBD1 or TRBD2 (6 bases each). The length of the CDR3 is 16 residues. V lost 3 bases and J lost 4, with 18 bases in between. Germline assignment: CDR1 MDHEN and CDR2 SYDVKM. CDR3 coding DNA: TGTGCCAGCAGTTTTTTACTCGAGGGGGGCCCAGAGACCCAGTACTTC. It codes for CASSFLLEGGPETQYF.

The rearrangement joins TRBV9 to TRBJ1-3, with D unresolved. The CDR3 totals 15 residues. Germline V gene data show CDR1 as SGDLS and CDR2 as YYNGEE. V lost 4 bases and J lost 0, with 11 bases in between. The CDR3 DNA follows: TGTGCCAGCAGCCCTCCTCAGAGCTCTGGAAACACCATATATTTT. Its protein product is CASSPPQSSGNTIYF.

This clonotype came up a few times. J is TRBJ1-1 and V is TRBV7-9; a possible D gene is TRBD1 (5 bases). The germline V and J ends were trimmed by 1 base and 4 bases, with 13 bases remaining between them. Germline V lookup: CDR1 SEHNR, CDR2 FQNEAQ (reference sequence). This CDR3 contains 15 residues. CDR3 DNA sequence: TGTGCCAGCAGCTTAGGACAGCTTAGGGGCACTGAAGCTTTCTTT. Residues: CASSLGQLRGTEAFF.

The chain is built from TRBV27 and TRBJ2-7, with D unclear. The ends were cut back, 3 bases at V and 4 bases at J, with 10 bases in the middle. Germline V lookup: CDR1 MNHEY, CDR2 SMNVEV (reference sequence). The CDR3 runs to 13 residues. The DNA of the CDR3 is TGTGCCAGCAGTTTGTCCGATCAGTACGAGCAGTACTTC. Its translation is CASSLSDQYEQYF.

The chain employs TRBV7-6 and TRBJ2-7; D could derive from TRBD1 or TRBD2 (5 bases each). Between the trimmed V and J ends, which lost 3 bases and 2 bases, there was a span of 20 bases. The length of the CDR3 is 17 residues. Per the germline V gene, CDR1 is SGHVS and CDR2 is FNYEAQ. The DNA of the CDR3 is TGTGCCAGCAGCTTCGGGTACACCGGGACCAAAGCCTACGAGCAGTACTTC. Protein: CASSFGYTGTKAYEQYF.

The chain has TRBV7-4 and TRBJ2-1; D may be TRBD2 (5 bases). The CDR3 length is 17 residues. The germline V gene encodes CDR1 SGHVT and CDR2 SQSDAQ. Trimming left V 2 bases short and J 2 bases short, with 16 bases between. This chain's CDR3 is CASSLTSGRSAYNEQFF. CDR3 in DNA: TGTGCCAGCAGCTTAACGTCGGGAAGATCGGCCTACAATGAGCAGTTCTTC. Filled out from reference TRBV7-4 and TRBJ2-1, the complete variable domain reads GAGVSQSPRYKVAKRGRDVALRCDSISGHVTLYWYRQTLGQGSEVLTYSQSDAQRDKSGRPSGRFSAERPERSVSTLKIQRTEQGDSAVYLCASSLTSGRSAYNEQFFGPGTRLTVL.

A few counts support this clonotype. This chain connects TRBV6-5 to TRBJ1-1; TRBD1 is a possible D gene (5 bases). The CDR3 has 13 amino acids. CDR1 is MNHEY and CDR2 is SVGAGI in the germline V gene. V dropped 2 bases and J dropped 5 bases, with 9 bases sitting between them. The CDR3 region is CASSYAGRTEAFF. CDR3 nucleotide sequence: TGTGCCAGCAGTTACGCAGGGAGGACTGAAGCTTTCTTT.